Below are 16 T cell receptor beta chains sequenced from a single sample in a study of cytomegalovirus exposure and HLA in healthy donors. Primers: 60 Vbeta forward and 13 Jbeta reverse. TCRdb keeps only in-frame clones here, not all; method: immunoSEQ multiplex PCR. The data show 150,000 to 200,000 clones, approximately 78% seen once. Sequenced input: PBMCs. These receptors were collected from a male donor in good health and CMV-seropositive.

This clone was recorded a few times. The CDR3 sequence: CASSEGGLAKNIQYF. In DNA form, the CDR3 reads TGTGCCAGCAGTGAAGGGGGACTAGCCAAAAACATTCAGTACTTC. V and J are TRBV6-1 and TRBJ2-4, with D tentatively TRBD2 (6 bases). V shed 1 base and J shed 0 bases, with 7 bases lying between them. The V gene's germline CDR1 is MNHNS and CDR2 SASEGT. The CDR3 has 15 residues.

The rearrangement joins TRBV10-3 to TRBJ2-5; 7 bases line up with TRBD1. The CDR3 totals 12 residues. Trimming removed 9 bases from V and 0 bases from J; junction bases left unmatched: 1. Germline assignment: CDR1 ENHRY and CDR2 SYGVKD. CDR3 loop: CAIQGNQETQYF. In DNA form, the CDR3 reads TGTGCCATACAGGGGAACCAAGAGACCCAGTACTTC.

This chain joins TRBV5-1 and TRBJ1-6, with 7 positions matching TRBD1. Germline loops: CDR1 SGHRS, CDR2 YFSETQ. The V segment lost 5 bases and the J segment 7 bases; nucleotides outside the gene matches: 9. CDR3 length: 15 residues. The CDR3 sequence is CASSTDRVRNSPLHF. CDR3 DNA: TGCGCCAGCAGTACTGACAGGGTTCGCAATTCACCCCTCCACTTT.

The rearrangement links TRBV11-2 to TRBJ1-2, with no clear D. Deletions cut 5 bases from V and 4 bases from J, with 17 bases between. CDR3 length: 15 amino acids. Germline V gene sequence: CDR1 SGHAT, CDR2 FQNNGV. CDR3 bases: TGTGCCAGCAGCCCGGGAGGCGGGATTCCCTATGGCTACACCTTC. Translation gives CASSPGGGIPYGYTF.

The V call is TRBV29-1, the J call TRBJ1-2; D ambiguous. Looked up from germline, CDR1 is SQVTM and CDR2 is ANQGSEA. Trimming removed 4 bases at V and 4 bases at J, with 7 bases between. The CDR3 is made up of 11 amino acids. The CDR3 protein is CSVGGVYGYTF. The CDR3 DNA is TGCAGCGTTGGTGGAGTCTATGGCTACACCTTC.

This chain connects TRBV7-9 to TRBJ1-1, with 9 bases aligning to TRBD1. CDR1 is SEHNR and CDR2 is FQNEAQ in the germline V gene (reference sequence). The CDR3 loop spans 15 amino acids. Trimming took 2 bases from V and 2 from J; bases not matched to a gene: 3. The CDR3 is CASSLRQGVNTEAFF. In DNA form, the CDR3 reads TGTGCCAGCAGCTTAAGACAGGGGGTAAACACTGAAGCTTTCTTT.

This clone was seen at least ten times. The gene calls are TRBV7-2 and TRBJ1-2; D unclear. From germline, CDR1 is SGHTA and CDR2 FQGNSA. Trimming removed 4 bases from V and 6 bases from J, with 12 bases in between. There are 13 residues in the CDR3. For the CDR3, the DNA is TGTGCCAGCAGCTCCAGAGACGGGAATGGCTACACCTTC. Its translation: CASSSRDGNGYTF. The full variable domain, completed using reference TRBV7-2 and TRBJ1-2, is GAGVSQSPSNKVTEKGKDVELRCDPISGHTALYWYRQSLGQGLEFLIYFQGNSAPDKSGLPSDRFSAERTGGSVSTLTIQRTQQEDSAVYLCASSSRDGNGYTFGSGTRLTVV.

J is TRBJ2-7 and V is TRBV18; D is ambiguous. Trimming took off 4 bases at V and 0 bases at J, with 7 bases between the two ends. The germline gives CDR1 KGHSH, CDR2 LQKENI. This CDR3 contains 13 residues. CDR3 nucleotide sequence: TGTGCCAGCTCACGCGAGAGCTCCTACGAGCAGTACTTC. Its translation: CASSRESSYEQYF.

The chain joins TRBV7-9 to TRBJ2-1, with TRBD1 identical over 8 bases. The CDR3 contains 15 residues. Germline CDR1 SEHNR, CDR2 FQNEAQ (reference sequence). Trimming at V came to 4 bases and at J to 6 bases, leaving 8 bases not matched to a gene. DNA for the CDR3: TGTGCCAGCAGCTCACCAGAAGGGACAGGCAATGAGCAGTTCTTC. Amino acid sequence: CASSSPEGTGNEQFF.

The chain uses TRBV15 and TRBJ1-1; D remains ambiguous. Trimming pared 5 bases from V and 3 bases from J, leaving 13 bases between. The V gene's germline CDR1 is LNHNV and CDR2 YYDKDF (reference sequence). This CDR3 contains 14 residues. The CDR3 sequence: CATSRPAEHTEAFF. CDR3 in DNA: TGTGCCACCAGCCGTCCCGCAGAACACACTGAAGCTTTCTTT.

The chain combines TRBV2 with TRBJ2-1; D is perhaps TRBD1 (5 bases). The CDR3 extends over 16 amino acids. The germline CDR1 and CDR2 sequences are SNHLY and FYNNEI. Trimming took off 6 bases at V and 4 bases at J, with 19 bases between the two ends. The CDR3 DNA reads as TGTGCCAGCAGCCAGCAGGGCGTACTCATTTACAATGAGCAGTTCTTC. This sequence encodes CASSQQGVLIYNEQFF.

CDR3 DNA: TGTGCCAGCAGCCCGGGTCTCGGCACTACCTACGAGCAGTACTTC. Protein product: CASSPGLGTTYEQYF. The V and J genes are TRBV5-4 and TRBJ2-5, with no clear D. TRBJ2-7 matches the DNA end more closely, so the J call is doubtful. Germline assignment: CDR1 SGHNT and CDR2 YYREEE (reference sequence). This CDR3 is 15 amino acids long.

Only one count was recorded for this clone. The junction departs from the called germline gene at one end, perhaps through a read error. The V call is TRBV28, the J call TRBJ2-6; TRBD1 agrees at 7 bases. CDR1 is MDHEN and CDR2 is SYDVKM in the germline V gene. The CDR3 covers 14 residues. In nucleotides, the CDR3 is TGTGCCAGCAGTCTGACAGGGAGAGGCAACGGCCTGACTTTC. This codes for CASSLTGRGNGLTF.

The chain links TRBV6-1 to TRBJ1-4, with unresolved D. Deletions cut 6 bases from V and 0 bases from J, with 11 bases between. This CDR3 contains 15 residues. CDR1 is MNHNS and CDR2 is SASEGT in the germline V gene. CDR3 nucleotide sequence: TGTGCCAGCAGGGTTACGGGAGCAACTAATGAAAAACTGTTTTTT. Translation: CASRVTGATNEKLFF.

This clone was observed a handful of times. The chain recombines TRBV7-2 with TRBJ2-1; 7 bases are a match to TRBD2. V was clipped by 2 bases and J by 6 bases; unmatched bases: 10. The CDR3 length is 16 residues. CDR1 and CDR2 from the germline V gene are SGHTA and FQGNSA. CDR3 sequence reads: CASSLMRGTTGNEQFF. The CDR3 nucleotides are TGTGCCAGCAGCTTAATGCGTGGGACTACGGGCAATGAGCAGTTCTTC.

The chain employs TRBV11-2 and TRBJ2-2, with 9 bases lining up with TRBD2. The CDR3 has 17 residues. Germline CDR1 is SGHAT and CDR2 is FQNNGV. The junction had 9 bases not matched to a gene; V was cut back by 1 base and J by 6 bases. The CDR3 protein is CASSLGGSGSLAGELFF. The CDR3 DNA follows: TGTGCCAGCAGCTTAGGGGGTAGCGGGAGTCTCGCCGGGGAGCTGTTTTTT.